These T cell receptor beta chains were read from a single sample in a study of cytomegalovirus exposure and HLA in healthy donors. TCRdb keeps only in-frame clones here, not all; method: immunoSEQ multiplex PCR. The sample lists fewer than 250,000 clones, around nine tenths occurring once. The sequencing input was PBMCs. The source of these receptors is a man between 18 and 29 years old in good health and CMV-seronegative. The CDR3 runs from the conserved cysteine through the conserved F or W. D genes are given only for firm matches. The size field is filled for only some rows; it gives once, few, many or a size class.

>TRBJ2-5|-|TRBV9|-
CASSVLTGDQETQYF
TGTGCCAGCAGCGTATTGACGGGAGATCAAGAGACCCAGTACTTC
>TRBJ2-7|TRBD2|TRBV5-4|-
CASSSLAGGSYEQYF
TGTGCCAGCAGCTCCCTAGCGGGAGGGTCCTACGAGCAGTACTTC
>TRBJ2-1|-|TRBV28|-
CASREGAGQVSEQFF
TGTGCCAGCAGGGAGGGAGCGGGACAGGTATCTGAGCAGTTCTTC
>TRBJ2-5|-|TRBV4-1|-
CASSQETGGETQYF
TGCGCCAGCAGCCAAGAAACAGGTGGAGAGACCCAGTACTTC
>TRBJ2-1|TRBD2|TRBV4-3|-
CASSQDLTSGPYNEQFF
TGCGCCAGCAGCCAAGATCTAACTAGCGGACCGTACAATGAGCAGTTCTTC
>TRBJ2-1|TRBD2|TRBV19|-
CASSITAGGYNEQFF
TGTGCCAGTAGTATAACAGCGGGGGGCTACAATGAGCAGTTCTTC
>TRBJ2-5|-|TRBV4-3|-
CASSQDPEGVLTQYF
TGCGCCAGCAGCCAAGATCCGGAAGGGGTATTGACCCAGTACTTC
>TRBJ1-1|-|TRBV21-1|-
CASTSPAGTGEAFF
TGTGCCAGCACCTCACCCGCCGGGACAGGCGAAGCTTTCTTT
>TRBJ2-7|TRBD1|TRBV30|-
CAWATGTAPYEQYF
TGTGCCTGGGCCACCGGGACAGCACCCTACGAGCAGTACTTC
>TRBJ2-2|TRBD2|TRBV19|-
CASSILAGDTGELFF
TGTGCCAGTAGTATCTTAGCGGGGGATACCGGGGAGCTGTTTTTT
>TRBJ1-2|-|TRBV11-2|-
CASSQLDLQYGYTF
TGTGCCAGCAGCCAACTGGATTTACAGTATGGCTACACCTTC
>TRBJ2-5|TRBD2|TRBV2|-
CASSASGGQETQYF
TGTGCCAGCAGTGCGTCGGGGGGCCAAGAGACCCAGTACTTC
>TRBJ1-2|TRBD1|TRBV4-1|-
CASSQGGGQDYGYTF
TGCGCCAGCAGCCAAGGGGGAGGACAGGACTATGGCTACACCTTC
>TRBJ2-7|-|TRBV5-4|-
CASSPQGAYEQYF
TGTGCCAGCAGCCCCCAGGGTGCCTACGAGCAGTACTTC
>TRBJ2-1|TRBD2|TRBV29-1|once
CSVGGYETVDEQFF
TGCAGCGTGGGGGGGTATGAAACGGTTGATGAGCAGTTCTTC
>TRBJ1-1|-|TRBV7-9|few
CASSFSAMNTEAFF
TGTGCCAGCAGCTTTTCAGCGATGAACACTGAAGCTTTCTTT
>TRBJ1-1|TRBD1|TRBV18|-
CASSQGTAQTLTEAFF
TGTGCCAGCTCACAGGGGACAGCCCAAACGTTGACTGAAGCTTTCTTT
>TRBJ2-3|-|TRBV4-3|-
CASSHFEGASSTDTQYF
TGCGCCAGCAGCCATTTTGAGGGTGCTTCTAGCACAGATACGCAGTATTTT
>TRBJ1-3|-|TRBV2|-
CASEGQPNSGNTIYF
TGTGCCAGCGAAGGACAACCGAACTCTGGAAACACCATATATTTT
>TRBJ2-1|-|TRBV5-4|few
CASSLMGGRNNEQFF
TGTGCCAGCAGCTTGATGGGGGGGCGAAACAATGAGCAGTTCTTC
>TRBJ1-5|-|TRBV15|-
CATSRDTGGGQPQHF
TGTGCCACCAGCAGAGATACGGGGGGAGGACAGCCCCAGCATTTT
>TRBJ2-7|-|TRBV28|-
CASSSRTYEQYF
TGTGCCAGCAGTTCCCGTACCTACGAGCAGTACTTC
>TRBJ1-4|-|TRBV6-5|-
CASSYSKGLQERF
TGTGCCAGCAGTTACTCGAAGGGCCTCCAAGAGCGGTTT
>TRBJ2-7|TRBD2|TRBV11-2|-
CASSRSGTSTYEQYF
TGTGCCAGCAGTCGATCGGGGACTAGTACCTACGAGCAGTACTTC
>TRBJ2-7|TRBD2|TRBV4-1|-
CASSHLGLATTTYEQYF
TGCGCCAGCAGCCATTTGGGACTAGCGACAACCACCTACGAGCAGTACTTC
>TRBJ2-7|TRBD1|TRBV6-5|-
CASSTGTGFGEQYF
TGTGCCAGCAGTACCGGGACAGGGTTTGGCGAGCAGTACTTC
>TRBJ1-6|-|TRBV30|-
CAEGARSPLHF
TGTGCGGAAGGGGCCCGTTCACCCCTCCACTTT
>TRBJ2-3|TRBD1|TRBV19|once
CASTTTGGPADTQYF
TGTGCCAGTACGACTACAGGGGGCCCTGCAGATACGCAGTATTTT
>TRBJ2-5|TRBD2|TRBV7-9|-
CASSSARPGSGEHGTQYF
TGTGCCAGCAGCAGCGCTCGGCCTGGTAGCGGGGAACATGGGACCCAGTACTTC
>TRBJ2-7|-|TRBV19|once
CASSTQGRGYEQYF
TGTGCCAGTAGTACCCAGGGGCGCGGGTACGAGCAGTACTTC
>TRBJ2-7|TRBD2|TRBV5-4|once
CASWGGTEQYF
TGTGCCAGCTGGGGGGGGACCGAGCAGTACTTC
>TRBJ2-7|TRBD1|TRBV18|-
CASSNRGEEQYF
TGTGCCAGCTCAAACAGGGGGGAAGAGCAGTACTTC
>TRBJ2-3|TRBD1|TRBV2|-
CASSLTGGLNTQYF
TGTGCCAGCTCTCTGACAGGGGGTTTGAATACGCAGTATTTT
>TRBJ2-7|-|TRBV4-3|-
CASSQDYGTRREQYF
TGCGCCAGCAGCCAAGATTACGGAACACGGAGGGAGCAGTACTTC
>TRBJ2-3|TRBD1|TRBV6-5|-
CASSSPRDRYTDTQYF
TGTGCCAGCAGTTCCCCCCGGGACAGGTACACAGATACGCAGTATTTT
>TRBJ1-1|TRBD1|TRBV27|-
CASQTGGAEAFF
TGTGCCAGCCAGACAGGGGGGGCTGAAGCTTTCTTT
>TRBJ2-2|TRBD2|TRBV7-7|-
CASSATSGGVGGELFF
TGTGCTAGCAGCGCTACTAGCGGGGGGGTCGGCGGGGAGCTGTTTTTT
>TRBJ2-1|-|TRBV27|-
CASSTPAGANNEQFF
TGTGCCAGCAGTACCCCGGCGGGGGCCAACAATGAGCAGTTCTTC
>TRBJ2-1|TRBD2|TRBV7-3|-
CASSSLAGVGDEQFF
TGTGCCAGCAGCTCCTTAGCGGGAGTGGGGGATGAGCAGTTCTTC
>TRBJ2-3|TRBD1|TRBV5-6|-
CASSWDRTQYF
TGTGCCAGCAGCTGGGACAGAACGCAGTATTTT
>TRBJ1-4|TRBD1|TRBV5-4|-
CASSLQGATNEKLFF
TGTGCCAGCAGTTTGCAGGGGGCGACTAATGAAAAACTGTTTTTT
>TRBJ2-7|TRBD1|TRBV7-8|-
CASSLEGPGTGTYEQYF
TGTGCCAGCAGCTTAGAGGGTCCCGGGACAGGGACCTACGAGCAGTACTTC
>TRBJ2-3|TRBD1|TRBV2|-
CASSGDREVFDTQYF
TGTGCCAGCAGTGGGGACAGGGAAGTCTTCGATACGCAGTATTTT
>TRBJ2-2|TRBD1|TRBV27|-
CASSLAGQGAGELFF
TGTGCCAGCAGTTTGGCAGGACAGGGGGCCGGGGAGCTGTTTTTT
>TRBJ1-2|TRBD1|TRBV28|-
CASGEGQNYGYTF
TGTGCCAGCGGAGAGGGACAGAACTATGGCTACACCTTC
>TRBJ1-2|TRBD1|TRBV7-2|-
CASSIDRGRGYGYTF
TGTGCCAGCAGCATAGACAGGGGGCGCGGCTATGGCTACACCTTC
>TRBJ2-5|TRBD1|TRBV7-9|few
CASSLKRSTGVGETQYF
TGTGCCAGCAGCTTAAAACGGTCGACAGGGGTAGGAGAGACCCAGTACTTC
>TRBJ2-4|-|TRBV19|-
CASKPRGIAKNIQYF
TGTGCCAGTAAACCAAGGGGCATAGCCAAAAACATTCAGTACTTC
>TRBJ2-5|-|TRBV5-6|-
CASSLYRGAETQYF
TGTGCCAGCAGCTTGTACCGGGGTGCAGAGACCCAGTACTTC
>TRBJ2-7|-|TRBV7-2|-
CASTNWGHEQYF
TGTGCCAGCACCAACTGGGGCCACGAGCAGTACTTC
>TRBJ1-2|-|TRBV5-1|few
CASSLSVADGYTF
TGCGCCAGCAGCTTGTCCGTTGCAGATGGCTACACCTTC
>TRBJ1-4|-|TRBV19|-
CASSMNRGTSEKLFF
TGTGCCAGTAGTATGAATCGGGGGACGAGTGAAAAACTGTTTTTT